The clone carrying this T cell receptor (beta chain) has just a few counts. Its antigen remains unknown. This sample was included in a study of cytomegalovirus exposure and HLA in healthy donors. Findings and limits, study-wide: Later analysis associated a missense DCLRE1C variant with TCR beta V- and J-gene trimming. DRB1 showed the most TCR associations and HLA-C the fewest in a later analysis, as rates varied by HLA locus.

The PCR had 60 Vbeta and 13 Jbeta primers. Libraries were prepared by immunoSEQ multiplex PCR; TCRdb keeps only in-frame clonotypes and omits some of them. The sample has 160,000 or so clones, about four fifths seen once. Trimming removed 3 bases at V and 5 bases at J, with 7 bases between. The CDR3 totals 13 residues. Germline-derived CDR1 and CDR2 are SNHLY and FYNNEI. This sequence originates from a male donor in good health and CMV-seropositive. Material for sequencing was PBMCs. This chain joins TRBV2 and TRBJ1-4; no firm D call. CDR3 DNA: TGTGCCAGCAGTGACAGGCTAAATGAAAAACTGTTTTTT. It codes for CASSDRLNEKLFF. Complete variable domain (other parts from reference TRBV2 and TRBJ1-4): EPEVTQTPSHQVTQMGQEVILRCVPISNHLYFYWYRQILGQKVEFLVSFYNNEISEKSEIFDDQFSVERPDGSNFTLKIRSTKLEDSAMYFCASSDRLNEKLFFGSGTQLSVL.